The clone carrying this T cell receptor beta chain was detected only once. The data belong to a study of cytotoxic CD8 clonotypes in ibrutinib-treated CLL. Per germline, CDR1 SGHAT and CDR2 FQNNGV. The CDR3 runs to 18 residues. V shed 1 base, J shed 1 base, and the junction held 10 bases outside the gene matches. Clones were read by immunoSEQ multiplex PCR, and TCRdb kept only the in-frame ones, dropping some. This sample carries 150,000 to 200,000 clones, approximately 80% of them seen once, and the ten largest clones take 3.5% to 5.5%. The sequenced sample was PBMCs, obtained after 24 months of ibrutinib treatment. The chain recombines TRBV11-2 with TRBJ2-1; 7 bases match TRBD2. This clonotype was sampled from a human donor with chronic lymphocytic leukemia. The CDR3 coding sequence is TGTGCCAGCAGCTTAGGGGGAGAGCTAGCGGTTTCCTACAATGAGCAGTTCTTC. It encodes CASSLGGELAVSYNEQFF.